These 22 T cell receptor beta chains share one sample of origin, sequenced in a study of blood T cell repertoires in COVID-19. TCRdb's copy holds only in-frame clones and misses some; the assay was immunoSEQ multiplex PCR. The data show roughly 260,000 clones, approximately 80% seen once. Sequencing input: peripheral blood. The receptors here all came from a woman aged 65 to 85 with acute or convalescent COVID-19.

The V gene is TRBV11-3, the J gene TRBJ1-1; D is unresolved. The CDR3 covers 15 residues. The V and J ends lost 5 bases and 0 bases respectively, with 13 bases between them. CDR1 and CDR2 from the germline V gene are SGHNT and YENEEA. CDR3 sequence (DNA): TGTGCCAGCAGCGTTCGTCGCGCGGTGAACACTGAAGCTTTCTTT. Its translation: CASSVRRAVNTEAFF. Full variable domain (rest looked up from reference TRBV11-3 and TRBJ1-1): EAGVVQSPRYKIIEKKQPVAFWCNPISGHNTLYWYLQNLGQGPELLIRYENEEAVDDSQLPKDRFSAERLKGVDSTLKIQPAELGDSAVYLCASSVRRAVNTEAFFGQGTRLTVV.

CDR3 sequence reads: CASSGPSGSGYTF. CDR3 DNA sequence: TGTGCCAGCAGTGGACCTTCCGGGAGTGGCTACACCTTC. The genes are TRBV2 and TRBJ1-2; D not certain. This CDR3 has 13 residues. The V gene lost 4 bases and the J gene lost 7 bases, with 13 bases spanning the gap. The germline gives CDR1 SNHLY, CDR2 FYNNEI.

V gene TRBV18 combines with J gene TRBJ2-7, with 9 positions matching TRBD1. Germline-derived CDR1 and CDR2 are KGHSH and LQKENI. V lost 3 bases to trimming and J lost 4 bases; unmatched junction nucleotides: 7. This CDR3 spans 15 amino acids. CDR3 amino acids: CASSPGQGIVYEQYF. The CDR3, as DNA: TGTGCCAGCTCACCGGGACAGGGTATCGTATACGAGCAGTACTTC.

This clone was picked up one time. This chain links TRBV4-3 with TRBJ2-7; TRBD1 might be the D (5 bases). The CDR3 contains 16 residues. Germline loops: CDR1 LGHNA, CDR2 YSLEER. With 0 bases removed from V and 1 base from J, the gap between germline ends came to 13 bases. This CDR3 is CASSQDPGSPSYEQYF. In DNA form, the CDR3 reads TGCGCCAGCAGCCAAGATCCAGGGTCGCCGTCCTACGAGCAGTACTTC.

This clone was recorded a few times. J is TRBJ2-7 and V is TRBV6-1, with TRBD1 matching 12 bases. Germline V CDR1 and CDR2: MNHNS, SASEGT. The V segment lost 2 bases and the J segment 5 bases; nucleotides outside the gene matches: 4. The CDR3 length is 15 residues. Here the CDR3 DNA reads TGTGCCAGCAGTGAACCCGGGACAGGGGGCCACGAGCAGTACTTC. Amino acid sequence: CASSEPGTGGHEQYF.

The chain carries TRBV11-2 and TRBJ2-7; 10 bases line up with TRBD2. Germline loops: CDR1 SGHAT, CDR2 FQNNGV. CDR3 length: 15 amino acids. V was clipped by 5 bases and J by 2 bases; unmatched bases: 6. CDR3 region: CASSLSGGEAYEQYF. The CDR3 DNA sequence: TGTGCCAGCAGCCTGAGCGGGGGGGAGGCCTACGAGCAGTACTTC.

The table lists this clone with a count of one. V usage is TRBV11-2 and J usage is TRBJ2-7; possible D gene TRBD1, 6 bases. V dropped 5 bases and J dropped 4 bases, with 18 bases sitting between them. This CDR3 region has 15 residues. Germline assignment: CDR1 SGHAT and CDR2 FQNNGV. CDR3 protein: CASSDQQGYGYEQYF. The DNA for the CDR3 is TGTGCCAGCAGCGATCAACAGGGTTATGGGTACGAGCAGTACTTC.

This clone was recorded many times. The chain employs TRBV9 and TRBJ1-6; 7 bases match TRBD1. Germline V CDR1 and CDR2: SGDLS, YYNGEE. V dropped 4 bases and J dropped 7; count of bases not matched to a gene: 8. The CDR3 runs 15 residues. DNA of the CDR3: TGTGCCAGCAGCACTCGACAGGGAAACAATTCACCCCTCCACTTT. Its protein is CASSTRQGNNSPLHF.

The chain couples TRBV7-8 to TRBJ1-2, with D unclear. V dropped 6 bases and J dropped 0 bases, with 23 bases sitting between them. CDR3 size: 18 residues. Germline lookup yields CDR1 SGHVS and CDR2 FQNEAQ. The CDR3 loop reads CASSSRGGITYANYGYTF. CDR3 nucleotide sequence: TGTGCCAGCAGTTCCCGGGGAGGGATTACCTATGCTAACTATGGCTACACCTTC.

This sequence joins TRBV5-4 and TRBJ1-1, with D maybe TRBD1 (5 bases). This CDR3 contains 13 residues. The germline V and J ends were trimmed by 2 bases and 1 base, with 6 bases remaining between them. CDR1 is SGHNT and CDR2 is YYREEE in the germline V gene (reference sequence). CDR3 sequence (DNA): TGTGCCAGCAGCTTTGACAGGAACACTGAAGCTTTCTTT. Protein sequence: CASSFDRNTEAFF.

The J gene is TRBJ2-1, the V gene TRBV14, with D possibly TRBD2 on 7 matching bases. The CDR3 totals 14 residues. Trimming removed 3 bases at V and 6 bases at J, with 12 bases between. Looked up from germline, CDR1 is SGHDN and CDR2 is FVKESK. This CDR3 is CASSQWAGANEQFF. The CDR3 DNA reads TGTGCCAGCAGCCAGTGGGCGGGGGCCAATGAGCAGTTCTTC.

The chain employs TRBV6-5 and TRBJ1-5, with 7 positions matching TRBD1. V gave up 6 bases and J gave up 2 bases; unmatched junction bases: 7. CDR1 is MNHEY and CDR2 is SVGAGI in the germline V gene. The CDR3 contains 15 residues. The CDR3 DNA follows: TGTGCCAGCAGCCTCCACAGGGGTGGCAATCAGCCCCAGCATTTT. Protein sequence: CASSLHRGGNQPQHF.

This chain connects TRBV7-2 to TRBJ2-1; D remains unclear. The CDR3 is made up of 17 amino acids. Trimming cost V 3 bases and J 0 bases, with 15 bases left between them. Germline lookup yields CDR1 SGHTA and CDR2 FQGNSA. The DNA of the CDR3 is TGTGCCAGCAGCTTCTTTATGTTAGAGTTCTCCTACAATGAGCAGTTCTTC. Translation gives CASSFFMLEFSYNEQFF.

J is TRBJ1-5 and V is TRBV27, with D possibly TRBD1 on 6 matching bases. The V gene's germline CDR1 is MNHEY and CDR2 SMNVEV (reference sequence). The CDR3 spans 15 residues. V dropped 6 bases and J dropped 2 bases, with 14 bases sitting between them. Here the CDR3 reads CASSWDTRGNQPQHF. CDR3 nucleotide sequence: TGTGCCAGCAGCTGGGACACAAGAGGCAATCAGCCCCAGCATTTT.

This chain uses TRBV6-6 with TRBJ2-5; the D is unclear. CDR3 length: 14 amino acids. The germline V gene encodes CDR1 MNHNY and CDR2 SVGAGI (reference sequence). The V and J ends lost 8 bases and 1 base respectively, with 14 bases between them. This CDR3 is CASHVPGPQETQYF. The CDR3 coding sequence is TGTGCCAGCCATGTTCCGGGTCCCCAAGAGACCCAGTACTTC.

The gene calls are TRBV2 and TRBJ2-5, with D hard to call. CDR1 is SNHLY and CDR2 is FYNNEI in the germline V gene. CDR3 length: 14 amino acids. Trimming shortened V by 5 bases and J by 5 bases, and 15 bases separated the two germline ends. CDR3 protein: CASSPRSPRETQYF. As DNA, the CDR3 is TGTGCCAGCAGTCCCCGGAGCCCGCGGGAGACCCAGTACTTC. The whole variable domain, remainder taken from reference TRBV2 and TRBJ2-5, is EPEVTQTPSHQVTQMGQEVILRCVPISNHLYFYWYRQILGQKVEFLVSFYNNEISEKSEIFDDQFSVERPDGSNFTLKIRSTKLEDSAMYFCASSPRSPRETQYFGPGTRLLVL.

V is TRBV7-9 and J is TRBJ1-6; D is ambiguous. V lost 5 bases, J lost 9 bases, and 8 bases lay in between. The CDR3 extends over 12 amino acids. Germline CDR1 is SEHNR and CDR2 is FQNEAQ (reference sequence). CDR3 region: CASSLRGSPLHF. CDR3 nucleotides: TGTGCCAGCAGCCTCCGGGGTTCACCCCTCCACTTT.

This clone was counted a few times. The chain combines TRBV15 with TRBJ2-3; possibly TRBD2 for D (6 bases). V gave up 0 bases and J gave up 6 bases, with 10 bases separating them. This CDR3 is 14 amino acids long. Per germline, CDR1 LNHNV and CDR2 YYDKDF (reference sequence). The CDR3 here is CATSRDPGLDTQYF. The CDR3 coding sequence is TGTGCCACCAGCAGAGATCCGGGACTGGATACGCAGTATTTT.

The CDR3 sequence: CASRVGQGDAAFF. The CDR3 bases are TGTGCCAGCAGGGTCGGACAGGGGGACGCAGCTTTCTTT. The chain is built from TRBV6-5 and TRBJ1-1, with 10 bases identical to TRBD1. V dropped 6 bases and J dropped 10; count of bases not matched to a gene: 8. Per germline, CDR1 MNHEY and CDR2 SVGAGI. This CDR3 comprises 13 residues.

This chain uses TRBV5-6 with TRBJ1-1; D is unresolved. Trimming took 0 bases from V and 0 from J, leaving 6 bases between them. The CDR3 has 14 amino acids. Germline-derived CDR1 and CDR2 are SGHDT and YYEEEE. The CDR3 loop is CASSLGLLNTEAFF. The DNA of the CDR3 is TGTGCCAGCAGCTTGGGTCTTCTGAACACTGAAGCTTTCTTT.

With respect to this clone: A much larger clone differs from this one at a single base, so this may be a read error. The chain combines TRBV3-1 (or the pseudogene TRBV3-2) with TRBJ1-2, with D possibly TRBD1 on 6 matching bases. The germline CDR1 and CDR2 sequences are LGHDT and YNNKEL (reference sequence). The CDR3 runs 13 residues. The V end was cut by 4 bases, the J end by 4 bases, with 10 bases between. CDR3 nucleotides: TGTGCCAGCAGCCCGGACAGATTCTATGGCTACACCTTC. Translation gives CASSPDRFYGYTF.

The rearrangement links TRBV19 to TRBJ1-1; TRBD1 aligns across 9 bases. CDR1 is LNHDA, CDR2 SQIVND, per germline (reference sequence). After removal of 5 bases from V and 4 bases from J, the junction contained 11 bases not matched to a gene. The CDR3 contains 16 residues. As DNA, the CDR3 is TGTGCCAGTAGTCCCCCCGGGACAGGGAGGCCCACTGAAGCTTTCTTT. Protein: CASSPPGTGRPTEAFF. The full variable domain, rest sourced from reference TRBV19 and TRBJ1-1, is DGGITQSPKYLFRKEGQNVTLSCEQNLNHDAMYWYRQDPGQGLRLIYYSQIVNDFQKGDIAEGYSVSREKKESFPLTVTSAQKNPTAFYLCASSPPGTGRPTEAFFGQGTRLTVV.